The sequence of this T cell receptor beta chain was determined in a study of T cell changes during pregnancy in multiple sclerosis. V lost 9 bases and J lost 0, with 14 bases in between. The CDR3 contains 14 residues. Germline assignment: CDR1 WSHSY and CDR2 SAAADI. Data came from immunoSEQ multiplex PCR; TCRdb stores just in-frame clones and leaves some out. Among roughly 93,000 clones listed, around 93% were seen once. V and J are TRBV10-2 and TRBJ1-1, with D tentatively TRBD1 (5 bases). The TCR sequence derives from a female donor in good health, enrolled as a control in a pregnancy study. The sample was peripheral blood, taken in the first trimester of pregnancy. The CDR3 nucleotides are TGCGCCAGTAGGGGACTGCTCATGAACACTGAAGCTTTCTTT. Amino acids: CASRGLLMNTEAFF.